These 16 T cell receptor beta chains share one sample of origin, sequenced in a study of T cell changes during pregnancy in multiple sclerosis. Sequenced by immunoSEQ multiplex PCR; TCRdb stores in-frame clones only, minus some. Seen here are about 49,000 clones, 85% to 95% observed once, and the top ten hold around 0.9%. The source was peripheral blood, collected after pregnancy. Every receptor here comes from a female donor with multiple sclerosis, enrolled in a pregnancy study.

V and J are TRBV27 and TRBJ1-6; TRBD1 matches 8 bases. The CDR3 contains 13 residues. V trimming: 4 bases; J trimming: 7 bases; junction bases outside the gene matches: 0. CDR1 is MNHEY and CDR2 is SMNVEV in the germline V gene (reference sequence). CDR3 nucleotides: TGTGCCAGCAGTTGGGACAGGAATTCACCCCTCCACTTT. Translating it yields CASSWDRNSPLHF.

The V call is TRBV29-1, the J call TRBJ2-5; tentatively, D is TRBD2 (6 bases). V was cut by 3 bases and J by 4 bases, with 6 bases left in between. From germline, CDR1 is SQVTM and CDR2 ANQGSEA. CDR3 length equals 11 residues. In nucleotides, the CDR3 is TGCAGCGTTGAGGGGGGAGAGACCCAGTACTTC. It yields the protein CSVEGGETQYF. The full variable domain, in which reference TRBV29-1 and TRBJ2-5 provide the parts outside the CDR3, is SAVISQKPSRDICQRGTSLTIQCQVDSQVTMMFWYRQQPGQSLTLIATANQGSEATYESGFVIDKFPISRPNLTFSTLTVSNMSPEDSSIYLCSVEGGETQYFGPGTRLLVL.

The chain employs TRBV5-1 and TRBJ1-1; weak D call: TRBD1 (5 bases). The CDR3 consists of 11 residues. V gave up 0 bases and J gave up 8 bases, with 5 bases separating them. Germline V gene sequence: CDR1 SGHRS, CDR2 YFSETQ. The CDR3 coding sequence is TGCGCCAGCAGCTTGGACAGGGAAGCTTTCTTT. Its translation is CASSLDREAFF.

The gene calls are TRBV28 and TRBJ2-7; D perhaps matches TRBD1 (6 bases). Germline V lookup: CDR1 MDHEN, CDR2 SYDVKM. The CDR3 has 14 amino acids. With 6 bases removed from V and 3 bases from J, the gap between germline ends came to 15 bases. The CDR3 loop reads CASRSGAVGYEQYF. The CDR3 DNA is TGTGCCAGCAGGTCAGGGGCGGTGGGCTACGAGCAGTACTTC.

There are a few counts of this clone. V and J are TRBV30 and TRBJ1-6; 7 bases fit TRBD1. Germline-derived CDR1 and CDR2 are GTSNPN and SVGIG (reference sequence). This CDR3 has 16 amino acids. J was trimmed by 6 bases and V by 0 bases; bases with no gene match: 8. The CDR3: CAWSVSRGQSNSPLHF. The CDR3 DNA reads as TGTGCCTGGAGTGTATCAAGGGGGCAGTCTAATTCACCCCTCCACTTT.

The chain is built from TRBV9 and TRBJ2-2; the D gene is possibly TRBD2 (6 bases). With 2 bases removed from V and 1 base from J, the gap between germline ends came to 12 bases. This CDR3 contains 16 residues. Germline V gene data show CDR1 as SGDLS and CDR2 as YYNGEE. The chain's CDR3 is CASSVPMEGNTGELFF. The DNA of the CDR3 is TGTGCCAGCAGCGTTCCCATGGAGGGGAACACCGGGGAGCTGTTTTTT. The entire variable domain, with the rest obtained from reference TRBV9 and TRBJ2-2, is as follows: DSGVTQTPKHLITATGQRVTLRCSPRSGDLSVYWYQQSLDQGLQFLIQYYNGEERAKGNILERFSAQQFPDLHSELNLSSLELGDSALYFCASSVPMEGNTGELFFGEGSRLTVL.

The V and J genes are TRBV7-9 and TRBJ1-4, with D tentatively TRBD1 (6 bases). CDR3 size: 14 residues. Looked up from germline, CDR1 is SEHNR and CDR2 is FQNEAQ (reference sequence). The V end lost 5 bases, the J end lost 5 bases, and 12 bases lay between the germline ends. The chain's CDR3 is CASSLGGANEKLFF. CDR3 coding DNA: TGTGCCAGCAGCCTCGGGGGGGCCAATGAAAAACTGTTTTTT.

This clone was detected only once. The chain links TRBV27 to TRBJ1-6; 7 nucleotides match TRBD1. Germline V gene data show CDR1 as MNHEY and CDR2 as SMNVEV (reference sequence). The CDR3 is 14 amino acids. V gave up 8 bases and J gave up 0 bases; unmatched junction bases: 1. CDR3 coding DNA: TGTGCCAGCTCAGGGGGCTCCTATAATTCACCCCTCCACTTT. Protein product: CASSGGSYNSPLHF.

This chain links TRBV4-1 with TRBJ2-3, with 9 bases matching TRBD1. The germline V gene encodes CDR1 MGHRA and CDR2 YSYEKL. V lost 3 bases, J lost 3 bases, and 1 base stayed unmatched. This CDR3 spans 14 amino acids. The CDR3 sequence is CASSQTGGTDTQYF. The CDR3 DNA reads TGCGCCAGCAGCCAGACAGGGGGGACAGATACGCAGTATTTT.

The genes are TRBV19 and TRBJ2-5, with a tentative D call TRBD1 (5 bases). The CDR3 is 14 amino acids. The V end lost 5 bases, the J end lost 5 bases, and 15 bases lay between the germline ends. The germline gives CDR1 LNHDA, CDR2 SQIVND (reference sequence). The CDR3 loop reads CASSFSGNGETQYF. CDR3 bases: TGTGCCAGTAGTTTCTCAGGGAATGGCGAGACCCAGTACTTC.

This clone showed up just a few times. CDR3 DNA: TGTGCCAGCTCGATAGACAGGGTTGAAGCTTTCTTT. Amino acids: CASSIDRVEAFF. The chain couples TRBV18 to TRBJ1-1; TRBD1 matches 7 bases. The junction had 5 bases not matched to a gene; V was cut back by 6 bases and J by 7 bases. The V gene's germline CDR1 is KGHSH and CDR2 LQKENI. The CDR3 has 12 amino acids. Full variable domain (outside the CDR3, taken from reference TRBV18 and TRBJ1-1): NAGVMQNPRHLVRRRGQEARLRCSPMKGHSHVYWYRQLPEEGLKFMVYLQKENIIDESGMPKERFSAEFPKEGPSILRIQQVVRGDSAAYFCASSIDRVEAFFGQGTRLTVV.

The rearrangement links TRBV9 to TRBJ1-2, with TRBD1 as a possible D gene (5 bases). Germline CDR1 SGDLS, CDR2 YYNGEE. CDR3 length equals 13 residues. Trimming took off 0 bases at V and 2 bases at J, with 5 bases between the two ends. The CDR3 reads CASSVDRNYGYTF. The DNA of the CDR3 is TGTGCCAGCAGCGTAGACAGGAACTATGGCTACACCTTC.

This chain joins TRBV6-1 and TRBJ2-3, with D perhaps TRBD2 (6 bases). The CDR3 loop spans 17 amino acids. The V and J ends lost 5 bases and 0 bases respectively, with 18 bases between them. Germline assignment: CDR1 MNHNS and CDR2 SASEGT. CDR3 coding DNA: TGTGCCAGCAGTCAAGTGTGGCGGGGCCCTAGCACAGATACGCAGTATTTT. The encoded protein is CASSQVWRGPSTDTQYF.

The V and J genes are TRBV27 and TRBJ2-2; TRBD2 aligns across 7 bases. The germline CDR1 and CDR2 sequences are MNHEY and SMNVEV (reference sequence). The CDR3 is made up of 16 amino acids. V trimming: 3 bases; J trimming: 1 base; junction bases outside the gene matches: 5. CDR3 DNA sequence: TGTGCCAGCAGTTTCCCTAGCGGATTGAACACCGGGGAGCTGTTTTTT. Its protein product is CASSFPSGLNTGELFF.

The gene calls are TRBV2 and TRBJ1-1; 7 nucleotides agree with TRBD1. CDR3 length equals 13 residues. From germline, CDR1 is SNHLY and CDR2 FYNNEI. V trimming: 6 bases; J trimming: 1 base; junction bases outside the gene matches: 2. The CDR3 region is CASSHRGNTEAFF. CDR3 DNA sequence: TGTGCCAGCAGCCACAGGGGGAACACTGAAGCTTTCTTT. Drawing the rest from reference TRBV2 and TRBJ1-1, the complete variable domain is EPEVTQTPSHQVTQMGQEVILRCVPISNHLYFYWYRQILGQKVEFLVSFYNNEISEKSEIFDDQFSVERPDGSNFTLKIRSTKLEDSAMYFCASSHRGNTEAFFGQGTRLTVV.

The chain employs TRBV5-6 and TRBJ2-5, with D perhaps matching TRBD1 (5 bases). Trimming shortened V by 0 bases and J by 6 bases, and 9 bases separated the two germline ends. Germline loops: CDR1 SGHDT, CDR2 YYEEEE. There are 13 residues in the CDR3. CDR3 DNA: TGTGCCAGCAGCTTGGTCCGACAGAAGACCCAGTACTTC. This gives the protein CASSLVRQKTQYF.